What follows is one T cell receptor (beta chain) and its context. Its antigen is currently not known. The sample holds no much larger clone one base away, and base qualities are not on file. Cut back by 3 bases and 4 bases, the V and J ends lie 4 bases apart. CDR3 length: 13 amino acids, cysteine to phenylalanine. Solely the CDR3 DNA is kept, with 39 bases framed from the first base. Looking up the germline V gene yields CDR1 MNHNS and CDR2 SASEGT. The immunoSEQ Assay, a bias-controlled multiplex PCR, was used to amplify TCRbeta CDR3 regions from genomic DNA. On the authors' methods: The number of nucleated cells in each sample was estimated by amplification of reference gene primers within the assay. Sequence reads were collapsed and filtered to measure the absolute abundance of every unique TCRbeta CDR3 rearrangement. Productive Simpson clonality was computed per sample as the square root of Simpson's diversity index over productive rearrangements. The source is immuneACCESS, and TCRdb retained only in-frame sequences with V and J called. Part of the clones is not carried over; for the studies checked, unresolved V genes explain less than half of this, and the remainder is unexplained. V and J calls and clone size are those listed in that table; D and trimming were worked out from the DNA. The sample data list under 300,000 clones, and around 87% of these were observed just once. Of the sample, around 1.9% falls within the top ten clones.

One collaborating source in Seattle enrolled patients while the patients were actively infected and followed the patients over time throughout the course of disease. The collaborating institutions used their own protocols to collect whole blood in K2EDTA tubes. Collaborator samples were shipped for TCRbeta analysis as frozen whole blood, isolated PBMCs, or DNA extracted from either sample type. The sample originates from a study of blood T cell repertoires in COVID-19 (TCRdb year 2020). About the study as a whole: Collaborator samples came from the United States, Italy and Spain and covered acute and convalescent phases of COVID-19. The prospective study material was composed of cDNA or gDNA derived from T cells, B-cell-depleted T cells, or PBMCs. Subjects who had been exposed to COVID-19, were actively infected with it, or had recovered from it provided the deeply sampled blood TCRbeta repertoires that made up the dataset. The repertoires were made available in a free public database intended to serve as a resource for research on the immune response to SARS-CoV-2. The samples were drawn from two sources: the first 160 participants of the ongoing ImmuneRACE study, and over 1,000 subjects contributed by 6 global collaborators. Nearly every sample came with metadata listing a de-identified subject ID, COVID-19 status, age in years and sex. Where available, HLA class I and class II types were obtained from metadata supplied by the sample provider rather than from assay-based typing. What the research found in general, with its limitations: The quantity of clinical and demographic metadata differed by source and by participant and was supplied without curation.

This TCR was sampled from a woman in her fifties or sixties with COVID-19, enrolled during active disease. The sequenced sample was peripheral blood. This sequence uses TRBV6-1 and TRBJ2-6, with the D segment identity uncertain. The nucleotide sequence is TGTGCCAGCAGTGATCAGGGGGCCAACGTCCTGACTTTC. Translated, this gives CASSDQGANVLTF.